These T cell receptor beta chains were read from a single sample in a study of shared clonotypes between healthy human individuals. The table came from immunoSEQ multiplex PCR; TCRdb's copy has only in-frame clones and leaves some out. This repertoire shows approximately 2.5 million clones, 80% to 95% found once; its top ten account for 0.36%. Sequencing was performed on naive CD4+ T cells from PBMCs. These receptors originate from a man between 18 and 35 years old in good health. Some clones in this sample may be carry-over from other donors' samples. Each CDR3 is given with its conserved first and last residue.

v_gene,j_gene,CDR3aa
TRBV5-4,TRBJ2-2,CAVGSSGGTGELFF
TRBV6-6,TRBJ1-5,CAMGQDNQPQHF
TRBV29-1,TRBJ2-5,CSVEAGIQETQYF
TRBV6-5,TRBJ1-2,CASSYSNGGGYGYTF
TRBV5-5,TRBJ2-3,CASSSTPGDTQYF
TRBV19,TRBJ1-2,CASSQDRNYGYTF
TRBV9,TRBJ2-7,CASSVAPILGDEQYF
TRBV27,TRBJ1-4,CASSRTGREKLFF
TRBV28,TRBJ1-3,CASRGRFNVIRTAIYF
TRBV7-2,TRBJ2-7,CASSLVSWSPEQYF
TRBV6-6,TRBJ1-2,CASSYGGRGGSYTF
TRBV18,TRBJ2-7,CASSPSQGGEQYF
TRBV5-4,TRBJ2-1,CASSFGLAGSYNEQFF
TRBV7-9,TRBJ2-2,CASTVLAGGTGELFF
TRBV30,TRBJ1-5,CASSDRGQGISNQPQHF
TRBV6-6,TRBJ2-7,CASSLAGGFYEQYF
TRBV5-1,TRBJ1-2,CASSSGQGGYGYTF